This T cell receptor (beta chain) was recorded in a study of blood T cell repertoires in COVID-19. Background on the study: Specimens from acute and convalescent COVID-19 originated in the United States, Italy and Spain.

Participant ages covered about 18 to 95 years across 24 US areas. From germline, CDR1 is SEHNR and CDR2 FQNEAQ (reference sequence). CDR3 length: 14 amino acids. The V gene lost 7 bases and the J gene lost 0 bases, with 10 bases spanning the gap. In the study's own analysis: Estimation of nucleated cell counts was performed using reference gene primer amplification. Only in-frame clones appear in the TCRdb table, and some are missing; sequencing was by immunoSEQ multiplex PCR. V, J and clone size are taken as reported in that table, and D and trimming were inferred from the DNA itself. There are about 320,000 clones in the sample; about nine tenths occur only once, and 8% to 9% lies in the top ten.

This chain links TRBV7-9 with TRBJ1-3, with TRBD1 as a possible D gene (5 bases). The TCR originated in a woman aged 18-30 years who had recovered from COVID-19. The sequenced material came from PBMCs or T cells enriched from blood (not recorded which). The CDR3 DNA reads TGTGCCAGCACCGAGACAGCCTCTGGAAACACCATATATTTT. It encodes CASTETASGNTIYF.